This T cell receptor (beta chain) was captured by sequencing in a study of control samples from healthy donors and cancer patients. Profiled with immunoSEQ multiplex PCR; TCRdb holds only in-frame clones, not every one. This table holds about 42,000 clones, approximately 82% found once. J gave up 6 bases and V 0 bases, and 8 bases lay outside the gene matches. The CDR3 consists of 17 residues. Germline V CDR1 and CDR2: GTSNPN, SVGIG (reference sequence). Source material: blood. The gene calls are TRBV30 and TRBJ2-1; 13 bases agree with TRBD2. This TCR was sampled from a man aged 55 to 70 in good health. CDR3 nucleotide sequence: TGTGCCTGGAGTGTCCGGACTAGCGGGAGTAGAGGCAATGAGCAGTTCTTC. The encoded protein is CAWSVRTSGSRGNEQFF. The full variable domain, completed using reference TRBV30 and TRBJ2-1, is SQTIHQWPATLVQPVGSPLSLECTVEGTSNPNLYWYRQAAGRGLQLLFYSVGIGQISSEVPQNLSASRPQDRQFILSSKKLLLSDSGFYLCAWSVRTSGSRGNEQFFGPGTRLTVL.